One and the same sample provided the 3 T cell receptor beta chains below, sequenced in a study of spatial heterogeneity in lung cancer. The time point: blood at routine non-recurrence follow-up after resection. TCRdb reprocessed the 5' RACE reads with MiXCR, giving one entry per CDR3 protein. The sample contains roughly 71,000 distinct CDR3 sequences, roughly 8.9% of which appear only once. The material was PBMCs, obtained at follow-up. These receptors all come from a female donor with early-stage non-small cell lung cancer.

This clonotype has at least ten counts. The V gene is TRBV28, the J gene TRBJ2-5; D is ambiguous. The V gene lost 5 bases and the J gene lost 0 bases, with 7 bases spanning the gap. The CDR3 sequence is 13 residues long. Germline V gene sequence: CDR1 MDHEN, CDR2 SYDVKM. The CDR3 loop reads CASSPSYQETQYF. The CDR3 bases are TGTGCCAGCAGTCCTTCGTACCAAGAGACCCAGTACTTC.

This clonotype showed up many times. V and J are TRBV7-9 and TRBJ1-1; D remains ambiguous. The germline CDR1 and CDR2 sequences are SEHNR and FQNEAQ (reference sequence). V lost 4 bases and J lost 3, with 30 bases in between. The CDR3 totals 20 residues. The CDR3 region has the DNA TGTGCCAGCAGCTCACGCGCCGGGGAGGCAGAACGAAACCGAGACACTGAAGCTTTCTTT. It specifies CASSSRAGEAERNRDTEAFF.

This clonotype occurred many times. This chain uses TRBV7-9 with TRBJ2-5, with 8 bases that match TRBD1. Trimming at V came to 5 bases and at J to 0 bases, leaving 5 bases not matched to a gene. Per the germline V gene, CDR1 is SEHNR and CDR2 is FQNEAQ (reference sequence). The CDR3 totals 15 residues. The CDR3 bases are TGTGCCAGCAGCCTACGACAGGGGCACCAAGAGACCCAGTACTTC. Its protein is CASSLRQGHQETQYF.